This TCR beta chain was identified in a study of T cells in Graves' hyperthyroidism and ophthalmopathy. Study outcomes and limitations: Before onset, by a median of about six months, the model predicted ophthalmopathy.

The source material, RNA transcripts, was used to amplify TCR beta CDR3 regions. The primer set for the first-round RT-PCR of the TCR CDR3 was HTBI. TCRdb ran MiXCR on the multiplex PCR reads and lists one entry per CDR3 protein. The sample yields under 300,000 distinct CDR3 sequences, approximately 23% seen once. This clonotype came up a few times. Its matching antigen is unknown. Per germline, CDR1 KGHSH and CDR2 LQKENI. The CDR3 has 15 amino acids. The V end lost 3 bases, the J end lost 5 bases, and 14 bases lay between the germline ends. The TCR sequence derives from a man in his thirties or forties with Graves' ophthalmopathy. This chain uses TRBV18 with TRBJ1-3, with D unclear. Material: blood. DNA of the CDR3: TGTGCCAGCTCACCGGGCCTTTCGGAAAGAAACACCATATATTTT. Translated: CASSPGLSERNTIYF. Looking up the rest from reference TRBV18 and TRBJ1-3 gives the full variable domain: NAGVMQNPRHLVRRRGQEARLRCSPMKGHSHVYWYRQLPEEGLKFMVYLQKENIIDESGMPKERFSAEFPKEGPSILRIQQVVRGDSAAYFCASSPGLSERNTIYFGEGSWLTVV.